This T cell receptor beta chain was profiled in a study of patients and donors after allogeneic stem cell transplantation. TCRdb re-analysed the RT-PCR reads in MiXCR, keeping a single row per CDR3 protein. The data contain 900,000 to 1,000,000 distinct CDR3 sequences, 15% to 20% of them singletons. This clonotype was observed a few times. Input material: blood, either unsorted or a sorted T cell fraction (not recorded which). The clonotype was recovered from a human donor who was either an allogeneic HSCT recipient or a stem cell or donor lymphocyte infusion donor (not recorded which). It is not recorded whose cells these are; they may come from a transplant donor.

The CDR3 bases are TGTGCCACCAAGCGGGGGCCGTACTACGAGCAGTACTTC. This codes for CATKRGPYYEQYF. The chain combines TRBV24-1 with TRBJ2-7, with 8 bases fitting TRBD2. Germline-derived CDR1 and CDR2 are KGHDR and SFDVKD. V shed 8 bases and J 3 bases; nucleotides not matched to a gene: 5. The CDR3 is 13 amino acids.